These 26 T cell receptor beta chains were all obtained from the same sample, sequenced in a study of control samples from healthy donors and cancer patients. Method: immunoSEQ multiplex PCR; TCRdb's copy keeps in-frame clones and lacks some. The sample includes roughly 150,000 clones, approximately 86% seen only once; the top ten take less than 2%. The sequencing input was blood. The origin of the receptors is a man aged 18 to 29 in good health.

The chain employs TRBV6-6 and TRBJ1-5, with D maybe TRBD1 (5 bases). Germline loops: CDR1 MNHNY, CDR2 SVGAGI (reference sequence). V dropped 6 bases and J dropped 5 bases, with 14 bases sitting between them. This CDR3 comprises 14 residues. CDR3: CASRSGGGDQPQHF. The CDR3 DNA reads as TGTGCCAGCAGAAGTGGGGGTGGGGATCAGCCCCAGCATTTT.

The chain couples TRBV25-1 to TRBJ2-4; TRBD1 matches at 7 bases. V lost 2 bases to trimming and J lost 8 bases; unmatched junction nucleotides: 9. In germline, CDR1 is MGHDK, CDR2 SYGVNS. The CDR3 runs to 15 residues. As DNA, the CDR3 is TGTGCCAGCAGTGAACTGACAGGGATCGGGGACATTCAGTACTTC. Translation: CASSELTGIGDIQYF.

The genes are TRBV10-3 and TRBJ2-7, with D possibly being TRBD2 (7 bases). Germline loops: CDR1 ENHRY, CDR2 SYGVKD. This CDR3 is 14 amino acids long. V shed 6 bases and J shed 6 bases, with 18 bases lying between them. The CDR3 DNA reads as TGTGCCATCAGGGCGGGGGCAGGGGCCGCCGAGCAGTACTTC. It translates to CAIRAGAGAAEQYF.

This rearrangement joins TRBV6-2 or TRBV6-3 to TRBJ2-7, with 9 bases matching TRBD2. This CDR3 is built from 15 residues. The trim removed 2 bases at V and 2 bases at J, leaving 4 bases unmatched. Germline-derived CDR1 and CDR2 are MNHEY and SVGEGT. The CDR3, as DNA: TGTGCCAGCAGTTACATAGCGGGGGCCGCCTACGAGCAGTACTTC. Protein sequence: CASSYIAGAAYEQYF.

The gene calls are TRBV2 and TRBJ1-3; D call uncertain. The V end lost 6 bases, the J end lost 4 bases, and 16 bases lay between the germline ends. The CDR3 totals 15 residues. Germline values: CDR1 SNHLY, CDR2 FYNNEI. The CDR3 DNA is TGTGCCAGCAGGGAGTTTCGGGTGTCAGGAAACACCATATATTTT. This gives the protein CASREFRVSGNTIYF.

The CDR3 here is CASSLSGGLGQYF. The CDR3 DNA reads as TGTGCCAGCAGTTTATCGGGGGGACTGGGGCAGTATTTT. V usage is TRBV27 and J usage is TRBJ2-3; D is perhaps TRBD2 (6 bases). Trimming removed 0 bases from V and 11 bases from J, with 12 bases in between. Germline V gene sequence: CDR1 MNHEY, CDR2 SMNVEV (reference sequence). The CDR3 extends over 13 amino acids.

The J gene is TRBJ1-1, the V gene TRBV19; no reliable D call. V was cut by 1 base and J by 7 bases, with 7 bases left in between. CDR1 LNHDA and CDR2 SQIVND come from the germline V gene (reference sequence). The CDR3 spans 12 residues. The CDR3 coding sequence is TGTGCCAGTAGTATAGGGGTAAGTGAAGCTTTCTTT. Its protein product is CASSIGVSEAFF.

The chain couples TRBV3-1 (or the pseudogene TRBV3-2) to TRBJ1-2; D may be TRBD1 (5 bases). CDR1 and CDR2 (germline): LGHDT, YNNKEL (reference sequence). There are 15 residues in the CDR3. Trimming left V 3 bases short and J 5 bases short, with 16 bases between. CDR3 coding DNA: TGTGCCAGCAGCCAGACAGAAACCGAGGGATATGGCTACACCTTC. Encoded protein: CASSQTETEGYGYTF.

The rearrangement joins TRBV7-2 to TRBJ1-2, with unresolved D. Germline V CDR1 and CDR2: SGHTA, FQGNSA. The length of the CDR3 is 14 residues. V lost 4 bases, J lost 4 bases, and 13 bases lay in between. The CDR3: CASSSYQGSYGYTF. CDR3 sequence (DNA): TGTGCCAGCAGCTCCTATCAAGGAAGCTATGGCTACACCTTC.

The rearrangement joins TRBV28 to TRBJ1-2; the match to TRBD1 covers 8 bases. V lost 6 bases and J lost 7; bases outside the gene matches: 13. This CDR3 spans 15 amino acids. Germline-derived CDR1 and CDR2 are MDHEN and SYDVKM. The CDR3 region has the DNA TGTGCCAGCAGCCCTCCGGACAGGGCCCGCCGTGGCTACACCTTC. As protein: CASSPPDRARRGYTF.

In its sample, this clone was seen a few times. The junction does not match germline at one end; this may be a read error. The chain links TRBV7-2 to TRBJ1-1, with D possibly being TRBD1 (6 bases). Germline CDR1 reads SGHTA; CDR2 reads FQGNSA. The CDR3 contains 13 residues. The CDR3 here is CASSLESQGRVNF. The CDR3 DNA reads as TGTGCCAGCAGCTTAGAGTCTCAGGGGCGGGTCAACTTT.

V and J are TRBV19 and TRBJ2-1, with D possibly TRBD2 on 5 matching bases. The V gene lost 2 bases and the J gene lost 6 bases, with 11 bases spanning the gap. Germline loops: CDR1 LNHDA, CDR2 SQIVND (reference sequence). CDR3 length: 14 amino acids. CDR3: CASSIFEEGNEQFF. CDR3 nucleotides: TGTGCCAGTAGTATATTCGAAGAGGGCAATGAGCAGTTCTTC. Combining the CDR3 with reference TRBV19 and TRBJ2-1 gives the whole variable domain DGGITQSPKYLFRKEGQNVTLSCEQNLNHDAMYWYRQDPGQGLRLIYYSQIVNDFQKGDIAEGYSVSREKKESFPLTVTSAQKNPTAFYLCASSIFEEGNEQFFGPGTRLTVL.

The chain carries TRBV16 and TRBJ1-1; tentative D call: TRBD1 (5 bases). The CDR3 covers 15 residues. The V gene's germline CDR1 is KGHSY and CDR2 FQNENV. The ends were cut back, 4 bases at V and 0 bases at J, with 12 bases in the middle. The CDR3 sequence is CASSLAATVNTEAFF. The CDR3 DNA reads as TGTGCCAGCAGCCTTGCCGCGACAGTGAACACTGAAGCTTTCTTT.

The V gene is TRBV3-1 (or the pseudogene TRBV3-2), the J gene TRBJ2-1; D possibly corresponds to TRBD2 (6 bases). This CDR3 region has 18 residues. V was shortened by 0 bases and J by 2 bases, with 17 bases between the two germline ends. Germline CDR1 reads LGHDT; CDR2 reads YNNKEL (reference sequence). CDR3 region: CASSQDFARAGTYNEQFF. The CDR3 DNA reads TGTGCCAGCAGCCAAGATTTCGCGCGGGCGGGGACCTACAATGAGCAGTTCTTC.

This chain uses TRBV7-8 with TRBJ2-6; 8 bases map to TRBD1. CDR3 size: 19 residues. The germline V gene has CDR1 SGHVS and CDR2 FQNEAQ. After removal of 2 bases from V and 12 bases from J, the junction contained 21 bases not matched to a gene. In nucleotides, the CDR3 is TGTGCCAGCAGCTTACCCGGGGCAGGGGGCGGTCTTCATACAGGCGTCCTGACTTTC. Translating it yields CASSLPGAGGGLHTGVLTF.

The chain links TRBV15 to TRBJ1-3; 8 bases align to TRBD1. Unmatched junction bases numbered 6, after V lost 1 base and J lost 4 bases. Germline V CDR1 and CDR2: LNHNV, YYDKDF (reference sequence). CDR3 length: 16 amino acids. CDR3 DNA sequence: TGTGCCACCAGCAGAGGAAGCAGGGGGCCAGGAAACACCATATATTTT. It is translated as CATSRGSRGPGNTIYF.

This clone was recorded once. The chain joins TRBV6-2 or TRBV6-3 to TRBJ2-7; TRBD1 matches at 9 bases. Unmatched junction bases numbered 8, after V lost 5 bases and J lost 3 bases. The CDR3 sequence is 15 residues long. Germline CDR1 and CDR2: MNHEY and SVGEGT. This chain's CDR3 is CASSASPDRGYEQYF. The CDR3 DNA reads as TGTGCCAGCAGTGCTTCTCCGGACAGGGGCTACGAGCAGTACTTC.

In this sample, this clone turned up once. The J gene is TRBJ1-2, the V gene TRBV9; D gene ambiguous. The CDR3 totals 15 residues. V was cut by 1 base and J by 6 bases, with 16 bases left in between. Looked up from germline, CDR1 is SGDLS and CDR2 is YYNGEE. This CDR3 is CASSVSKGRRDGYTF. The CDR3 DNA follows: TGTGCCAGCAGCGTATCAAAAGGGAGGAGGGATGGCTACACCTTC.

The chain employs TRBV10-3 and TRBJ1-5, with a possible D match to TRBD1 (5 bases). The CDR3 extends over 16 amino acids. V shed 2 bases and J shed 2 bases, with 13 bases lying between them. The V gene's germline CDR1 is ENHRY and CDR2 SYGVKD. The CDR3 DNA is TGTGCCATCAGTGAGGGCCTAGGGGTAGGCAATCAGCCCCAGCATTTT. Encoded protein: CAISEGLGVGNQPQHF.

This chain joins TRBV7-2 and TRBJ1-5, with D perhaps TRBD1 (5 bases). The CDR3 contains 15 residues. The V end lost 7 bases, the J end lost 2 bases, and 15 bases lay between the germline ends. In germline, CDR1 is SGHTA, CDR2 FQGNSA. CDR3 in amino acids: CASNLGGMRNQPQHF. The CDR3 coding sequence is TGTGCCAGCAATCTCGGGGGGATGCGCAATCAGCCCCAGCATTTT.

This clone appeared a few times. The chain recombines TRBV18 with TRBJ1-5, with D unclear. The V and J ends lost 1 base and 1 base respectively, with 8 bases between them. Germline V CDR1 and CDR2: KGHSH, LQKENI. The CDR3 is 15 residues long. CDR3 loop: CASSPLAGSNQPQHF. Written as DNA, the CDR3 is TGTGCCAGCTCACCACTCGCTGGGAGCAATCAGCCCCAGCATTTT.

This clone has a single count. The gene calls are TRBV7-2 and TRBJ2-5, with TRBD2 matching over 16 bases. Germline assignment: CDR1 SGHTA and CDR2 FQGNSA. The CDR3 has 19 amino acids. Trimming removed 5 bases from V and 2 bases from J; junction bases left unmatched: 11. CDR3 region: CASSKHSGLAGGRQETQYF. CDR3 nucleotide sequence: TGTGCCAGCAGCAAACACTCGGGACTAGCGGGGGGGAGACAAGAGACCCAGTACTTC.

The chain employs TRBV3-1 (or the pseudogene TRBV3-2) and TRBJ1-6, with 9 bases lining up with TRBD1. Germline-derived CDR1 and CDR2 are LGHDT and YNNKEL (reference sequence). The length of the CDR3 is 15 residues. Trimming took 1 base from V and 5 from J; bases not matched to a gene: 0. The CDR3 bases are TGTGCCAGCAGCCAAGGACAGGGGGATAATTCACCCCTCCACTTT. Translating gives CASSQGQGDNSPLHF.

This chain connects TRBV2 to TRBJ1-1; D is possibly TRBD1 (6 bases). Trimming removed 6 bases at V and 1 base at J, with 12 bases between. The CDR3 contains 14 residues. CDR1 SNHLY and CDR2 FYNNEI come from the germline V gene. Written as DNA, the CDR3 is TGTGCCAGCAGGACGGGACACCGGAACACTGAAGCTTTCTTT. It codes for CASRTGHRNTEAFF.

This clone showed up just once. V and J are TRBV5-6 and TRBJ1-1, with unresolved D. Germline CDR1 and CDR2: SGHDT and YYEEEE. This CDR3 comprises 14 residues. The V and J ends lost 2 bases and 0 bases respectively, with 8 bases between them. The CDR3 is CASSFSPVNTEAFF. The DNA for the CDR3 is TGTGCCAGCAGCTTTTCTCCGGTGAACACTGAAGCTTTCTTT. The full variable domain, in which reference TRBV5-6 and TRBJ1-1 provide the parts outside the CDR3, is DAGVTQSPTHLIKTRGQQVTLRCSPKSGHDTVSWYQQALGQGPQFIFQYYEEEERQRGNFPDRFSGHQFPNYSSELNVNALLLGDSALYLCASSFSPVNTEAFFGQGTRLTVV.

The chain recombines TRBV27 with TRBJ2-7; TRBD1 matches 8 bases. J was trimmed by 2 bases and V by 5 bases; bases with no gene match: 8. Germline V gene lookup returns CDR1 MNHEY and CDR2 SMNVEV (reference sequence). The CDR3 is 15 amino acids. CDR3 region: CASSPYGTGTYEQYF. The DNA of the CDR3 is TGTGCCAGCAGTCCCTACGGGACAGGTACCTACGAGCAGTACTTC.